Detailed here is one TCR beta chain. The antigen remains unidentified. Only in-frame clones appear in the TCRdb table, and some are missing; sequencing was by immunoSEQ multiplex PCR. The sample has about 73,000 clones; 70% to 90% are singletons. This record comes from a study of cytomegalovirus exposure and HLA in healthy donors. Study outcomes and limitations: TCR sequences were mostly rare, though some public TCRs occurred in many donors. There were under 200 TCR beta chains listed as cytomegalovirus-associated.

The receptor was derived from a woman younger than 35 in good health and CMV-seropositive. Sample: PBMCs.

CDR3 nucleotide sequence: TGCGCCAGCAGCTTGGGACTTCTTGCAACTAATGAAAAACTGTTTTTT. It codes for CASSLGLLATNEKLFF. The chain joins TRBV5-1 to TRBJ1-4; unclear D gene. V gave up 0 bases and J gave up 0 bases, with 9 bases separating them. The CDR3 is made up of 16 amino acids. Germline-derived CDR1 and CDR2 are SGHRS and YFSETQ.